One and the same sample provided the 19 T cell receptor beta chains below, sequenced in a study of cytomegalovirus exposure and HLA in healthy donors. Researchers ran the PCR with 60 Vbeta and 13 Jbeta primers. Profiled with immunoSEQ multiplex PCR; TCRdb holds only in-frame clones, not every one. Of approximately 50,000 clones in the sample, roughly 80% are singletons; the top ten hold roughly 8%. Sequences were obtained from PBMCs. The receptor set was obtained from a man between 25 and 39 years old in good health and CMV-seropositive.

The chain employs TRBV7-8 and TRBJ1-6; TRBD1 matches at 7 bases. Germline CDR1 and CDR2: SGHVS and FQNEAQ. CDR3 length: 16 residues. The V gene end was trimmed by 2 bases and the J gene end by 5 bases; junction bases not matched to a gene: 6. The CDR3 loop reads CASSLQPGGNNSPLHF. CDR3 bases: TGTGCCAGCAGCTTACAGCCAGGGGGGAATAATTCACCCCTCCACTTT.

The chain recombines TRBV5-1 with TRBJ2-7; D may be TRBD1 (6 bases). V lost 6 bases, J lost 6 bases, and 13 bases lay in between. This CDR3 comprises 12 residues. Germline loops: CDR1 SGHRS, CDR2 YFSETQ. The CDR3 nucleotides read TGCGCCAGCAATACAGGGTCGGGCGAGCAGTACTTC. Its protein is CASNTGSGEQYF.

The V and J genes are TRBV19 and TRBJ2-1; weak D call: TRBD2 (6 bases). Germline CDR1 is LNHDA and CDR2 is SQIVND (reference sequence). V was clipped by 3 bases and J by 4 bases, with 13 bases between them. CDR3 length equals 15 residues. CDR3 region: CASSIPGEEYNEQFF. CDR3 bases: TGTGCCAGTAGTATCCCCGGGGAGGAGTACAATGAGCAGTTCTTC.

The V call is TRBV7-2, the J call TRBJ1-6; TRBD1 matches 8 bases. Per the germline V gene, CDR1 is SGHTA and CDR2 is FQGNSA. V trimming: 0 bases; J trimming: 9 bases; junction bases outside the gene matches: 4. The CDR3 contains 15 residues. The CDR3 sequence is CASSLAGTGVSPLHF. CDR3 nucleotide sequence: TGTGCCAGCAGCTTAGCTGGGACAGGTGTTTCACCCCTCCACTTT.

The V gene is TRBV11-2, the J gene TRBJ1-5; D is ambiguous. Germline values: CDR1 SGHAT, CDR2 FQNNGV. The V end was cut by 2 bases, the J end by 2 bases, with 10 bases between. This CDR3 comprises 15 residues. For the CDR3, the DNA is TGTGCCAGCAGCTTACACCCCGGGGGCAATCAGCCCCAGCATTTT. Its protein product is CASSLHPGGNQPQHF.

The gene calls are TRBV7-2 and TRBJ2-2; a weak D match, TRBD1 (6 bases). The CDR3 runs to 16 residues. The ends were cut back, 2 bases at V and 4 bases at J, with 14 bases in the middle. The V gene's germline CDR1 is SGHTA and CDR2 FQGNSA. In DNA form, the CDR3 reads TGTGCCAGCAGCTTACAATCCGGGACACTCACCGGGGAGCTGTTTTTT. Translating it yields CASSLQSGTLTGELFF.

With respect to this clone: The junction does not match germline at one end; this may be a read error. The V gene is TRBV7-9, the J gene TRBJ1-1; weak D call: TRBD1 (5 bases). The germline CDR1 and CDR2 sequences are SEHNR and FQNEAQ (reference sequence). There are 10 residues in the CDR3. The CDR3 is CSSSHGGAFF. The CDR3 DNA is TGTTCCAGCAGCCACGGGGGGGCTTTCTTT.

The rearrangement links TRBV9 to TRBJ2-7, with a possible D match to TRBD2 (6 bases). CDR1 is SGDLS and CDR2 is YYNGEE in the germline V gene. V lost 3 bases and J 5 bases, leaving 9 bases between the germline ends. The CDR3 is made up of 12 amino acids. This chain's CDR3 is CASSGGADEQYF. CDR3 sequence (DNA): TGTGCCAGCAGCGGCGGGGCGGACGAGCAGTACTTC.

This clone was picked up a small number of times. Other DNA variants within this sample encode the same CDR3. This chain links TRBV18 with TRBJ1-4; 10 bases are shared with TRBD1. V lost 5 bases, J lost 2 bases, and 5 bases stayed unmatched. This CDR3 comprises 16 residues. CDR1 and CDR2 from the germline V gene are KGHSH and LQKENI. The CDR3: CASSARDRGTNEKLFF. In nucleotides, the CDR3 is TGTGCCAGCTCAGCTCGGGACAGGGGTACTAATGAAAAACTGTTTTTT.

This clone was seen only a few times. The rearrangement joins TRBV19 to TRBJ1-6; TRBD1 aligns across 7 bases. This CDR3 is 15 amino acids long. Looked up from germline, CDR1 is LNHDA and CDR2 is SQIVND (reference sequence). V lost 5 bases and J lost 6; bases outside the gene matches: 7. The CDR3: CASSSGTVPNSPLHF. CDR3 sequence (DNA): TGTGCCAGTAGTTCGGGGACAGTTCCTAATTCACCCCTCCACTTT.

The rearrangement joins TRBV2 to TRBJ1-2, with D possibly being TRBD1 (6 bases). The CDR3 consists of 9 residues. Trimming stripped 5 bases from V and 13 bases from J, with 8 bases between. Germline V lookup: CDR1 SNHLY, CDR2 FYNNEI. DNA for the CDR3: TGTGCCAGCAGTCAGGGGCCCACCTTC. It is translated as CASSQGPTF. Full variable domain (remainder filled in from reference TRBV2 and TRBJ1-2): EPEVTQTPSHQVTQMGQEVILRCVPISNHLYFYWYRQILGQKVEFLVSFYNNEISEKSEIFDDQFSVERPDGSNFTLKIRSTKLEDSAMYFCASSQGPTFGSGTRLTVV.

This clone was picked up one time. V is TRBV5-6 and J is TRBJ2-7, with 9 bases matching TRBD1. The CDR3 runs to 13 residues. Trimming cost V 4 bases and J 4 bases; bases outside gene matches: 3. Germline loops: CDR1 SGHDT, CDR2 YYEEEE. The CDR3, as DNA: TGTGCCAGCAGCGGGACAGGGTGGTACGAGCAGTACTTC. Translation gives CASSGTGWYEQYF.

This chain joins TRBV7-6 and TRBJ2-7, with TRBD1 matching 8 bases. Unmatched junction bases numbered 8, after V lost 2 bases and J lost 5 bases. The CDR3 length is 15 residues. The germline V gene encodes CDR1 SGHVS and CDR2 FNYEAQ. CDR3: CASSLRQGALNEQYF. The CDR3 nucleotides are TGTGCCAGCAGCTTAAGGCAGGGGGCATTGAACGAGCAGTACTTC.

The rearrangement links TRBV7-2 to TRBJ1-1; D uncertain. CDR1 is SGHTA and CDR2 is FQGNSA in the germline V gene. The CDR3 is made up of 13 amino acids. V gave up 1 base and J gave up 4 bases, with 7 bases separating them. CDR3 sequence: CASSLDPVTEAFF. CDR3 nucleotides: TGTGCCAGCAGCTTAGATCCCGTCACTGAAGCTTTCTTT.

The gene calls are TRBV7-2 and TRBJ1-1; possibly TRBD1 for D (6 bases). Looked up from germline, CDR1 is SGHTA and CDR2 is FQGNSA. The V end was cut by 1 base, the J end by 6 bases, with 12 bases between. The length of the CDR3 is 14 residues. As DNA, the CDR3 is TGTGCCAGCAGCTTAGTAACAGGGATATCTGAAGCTTTCTTT. Its protein product is CASSLVTGISEAFF.

This sequence joins TRBV5-1 and TRBJ2-3, with TRBD1 as a possible D gene (5 bases). Trimming shortened V by 4 bases and J by 1 base, and 13 bases separated the two germline ends. This CDR3 has 15 residues. Germline CDR1 is SGHRS and CDR2 is YFSETQ. This chain's CDR3 is CASSLRGMRTDTQYF. The CDR3 DNA sequence: TGCGCCAGCAGCCTTAGGGGCATGCGCACAGATACGCAGTATTTT.

Notes on this clone: An end of the junction does not agree with germline; a read error may underlie this. The chain combines TRBV7-9 with TRBJ1-6; 7 nucleotides agree with TRBD1. Per the germline V gene, CDR1 is SEHNR and CDR2 is FQNEAQ (reference sequence). The CDR3 loop spans 16 amino acids. CDR3 coding DNA: TGTTCCAGCAGCTACCTCAGACAGGGCAATAATTCACCCCTCCACTTT. This translates into CSSSYLRQGNNSPLHF.

The chain has TRBV29-1 and TRBJ2-7; D is perhaps TRBD1 (5 bases). Germline V gene sequence: CDR1 SQVTM, CDR2 ANQGSEA. CDR3 length: 15 residues. Deletions cut 4 bases from V and 5 bases from J, with 21 bases between. CDR3 nucleotide sequence: TGCAGCGTTGCTGGGTCAGGGCCAAATCCTGACGAGCAGTACTTC. Amino acid sequence: CSVAGSGPNPDEQYF.

The V gene is TRBV29-1, the J gene TRBJ2-2; D gene ambiguous. The CDR3 consists of 11 residues. CDR1 and CDR2 (germline): SQVTM, ANQGSEA. V was cut by 8 bases and J by 6 bases, with 10 bases left in between. In DNA, the CDR3 is TGCAGCACCTACCGGGCCGGGGAGCTGTTTTTT. Amino acids: CSTYRAGELFF.